This record looks at one T cell receptor beta chain sequence and its context. What it recognizes is unknown. This specimen comes from a study of beta chain features in type 1 diabetes. Findings and caveats of the study: There was a moderate but significant shortening of TCRB CDR3s in all four CD4+ subsets of Type 1 diabetes patients.

Averaging about 120 mL, one heparinised blood draw was given by each donor. CD45RO/CCR7/CD25/CD127/CD95/CD27 separated CD4+ naive, central memory, regulatory and stem cell-like memory cells by sorting. Sequenced material consisted of expressed TCRB transcripts (all of the isolated RNA was reverse transcribed). Sequencing used immunoSEQ multiplex PCR; TCRdb keeps in-frame clones, though not all of them. The data show 300,000 to 350,000 clones, around 9.7% seen once. From germline, CDR1 is LGHNA and CDR2 YSLEER. Deletions cut 4 bases from V and 1 base from J, with 13 bases between. The CDR3 totals 15 residues.

This clonotype was sampled from a man aged 25 to 40 with type 1 diabetes. The material sequenced was central memory CD4+ T cells from blood. The chain recombines TRBV4-3 with TRBJ1-2, with no clear D. This chain's CDR3 is CASSLEAGLNYGYTF. Written as DNA, the CDR3 is TGCGCCAGCAGCCTCGAGGCAGGCCTTAACTATGGCTACACCTTC.